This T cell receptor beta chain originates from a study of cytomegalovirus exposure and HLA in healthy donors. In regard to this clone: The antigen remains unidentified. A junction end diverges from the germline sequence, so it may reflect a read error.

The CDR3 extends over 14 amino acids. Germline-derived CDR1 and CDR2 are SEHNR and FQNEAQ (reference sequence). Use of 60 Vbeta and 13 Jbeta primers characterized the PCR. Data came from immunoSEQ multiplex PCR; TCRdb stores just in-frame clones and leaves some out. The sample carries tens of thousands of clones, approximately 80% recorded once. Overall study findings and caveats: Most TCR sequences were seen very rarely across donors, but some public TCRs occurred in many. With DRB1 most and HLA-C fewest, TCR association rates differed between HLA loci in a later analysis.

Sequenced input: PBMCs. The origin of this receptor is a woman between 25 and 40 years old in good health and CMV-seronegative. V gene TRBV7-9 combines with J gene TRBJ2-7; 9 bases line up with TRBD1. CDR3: CSSSFDRGDYEQYF. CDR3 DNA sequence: TGTTCCAGCAGCTTCGACAGGGGGGACTACGAGCAGTACTTC.